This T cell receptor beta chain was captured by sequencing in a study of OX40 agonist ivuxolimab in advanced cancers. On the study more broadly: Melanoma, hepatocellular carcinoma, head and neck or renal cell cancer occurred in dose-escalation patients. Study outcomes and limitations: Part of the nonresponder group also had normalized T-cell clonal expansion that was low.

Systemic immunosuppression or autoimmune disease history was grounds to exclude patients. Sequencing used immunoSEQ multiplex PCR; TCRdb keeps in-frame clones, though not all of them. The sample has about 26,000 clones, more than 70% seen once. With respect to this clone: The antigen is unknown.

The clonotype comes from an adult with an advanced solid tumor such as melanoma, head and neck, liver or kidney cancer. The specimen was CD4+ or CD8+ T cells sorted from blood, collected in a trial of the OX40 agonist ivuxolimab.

As DNA, the CDR3 is TGTGCCAGCAGCAACCCGGGACAGGGCTTAAGAGAGCTGTTTTTT. The encoded protein is CASSNPGQGLRELFF. The V gene is TRBV27, the J gene TRBJ2-2; 9 bases line up with TRBD1. From germline, CDR1 is MNHEY and CDR2 SMNVEV (reference sequence). The CDR3 extends over 15 amino acids. Trimming at V came to 6 bases and at J to 11 bases, leaving 13 bases not matched to a gene.